Listed here are 10 T cell receptor beta chains from one sample, sequenced in a study of molecular identifiers for immune sequencing clone quantification. In TCRdb, the PCR reads were re-called with MiXCR into one record per CDR3 protein. The table lists nearly 650,000 distinct CDR3 sequences, 25% of them singletons, with 0.75% to 0.8% in the top ten. Sequences were obtained from naive CD8+ T cells from blood, with Jurkat cell RNA spiked in. Subset specified: FACS-sorted CD8+CD4-CCR7+CD45RA+ naive T cells. The receptors here all came from a human donor in good health. Some libraries in this study had Jurkat cell RNA spiked in.

The J gene is TRBJ1-1, the V gene TRBV25-1; D call uncertain. CDR1 is MGHDK, CDR2 SYGVNS, per germline. V was clipped by 3 bases and J by 1 base, with 6 bases between them. The CDR3 contains 13 residues. The CDR3 sequence: CASSDLANTEAFF. CDR3 sequence (DNA): TGTGCCAGCAGTGACCTAGCGAACACTGAAGCTTTCTTT.

This clonotype was observed a few times. The chain combines TRBV25-1 with TRBJ2-1; D is uncertain. The V gene lost 4 bases and the J gene lost 7 bases, with 14 bases spanning the gap. CDR1 and CDR2 from the germline V gene are MGHDK and SYGVNS. The CDR3 is made up of 14 amino acids. The CDR3: CASSAEWGRNEQFF. CDR3 nucleotide sequence: TGTGCCAGCAGTGCCGAGTGGGGAAGGAATGAGCAGTTCTTC.

The rearrangement joins TRBV20-1 to TRBJ2-7, with D maybe TRBD1 (5 bases). CDR1 DFQATT and CDR2 SNEGSKA come from the germline V gene (reference sequence). The CDR3 sequence is 14 residues long. V shed 1 base and J shed 3 bases, with 13 bases lying between them. The CDR3 sequence is CSARGRQGGYEQYF. The CDR3 nucleotides read TGCAGTGCTAGAGGTCGGCAGGGTGGCTACGAGCAGTACTTC.

This clonotype was counted a few times. The chain's CDR3 is CASSLVRDRGSTDTQYF. The CDR3 nucleotides are TGTGCCAGCAGTTTAGTTCGGGACAGGGGGTCCACAGATACGCAGTATTTT. V usage is TRBV12-3 or TRBV12-4 and J usage is TRBJ2-3; TRBD1 matches 11 bases. The CDR3 has 17 residues. V shed 1 base and J 2 bases; nucleotides not matched to a gene: 5.

This chain joins TRBV20-1 and TRBJ2-7; D possibly corresponds to TRBD2 (6 bases). The V end lost 2 bases, the J end lost 6 bases, and 20 bases lay between the germline ends. CDR3 length: 15 residues. CDR1 is DFQATT, CDR2 SNEGSKA, per germline (reference sequence). This CDR3 reads CSARPSEVPVLEQYF. CDR3 nucleotide sequence: TGCAGTGCTAGACCTAGCGAGGTGCCGGTCCTCGAGCAGTACTTC.

Regarding this clonotype: Because the CDR3 is missing its conserved closing phenylalanine or tryptophan, this is likely a read error. The rearrangement uses TRBV7-8 and TRBJ2-3; 9 bases align to TRBD1. Germline values: CDR1 SGHVS, CDR2 FQNEAQ. The CDR3 is 15 amino acids. J lost 5 bases, V lost 3 bases, and 6 bases had no gene match. CDR3 region: CASSFGTGRLDTQYL. CDR3 in DNA: TGTGCCAGCAGCTTCGGGACAGGGCGTTTAGATACGCAGTATCTT.

This clonotype was detected only a few times. The chain employs TRBV6-5 and TRBJ2-7; D might be TRBD1 (6 bases). The CDR3 loop spans 17 amino acids. Germline V CDR1 and CDR2: MNHEY, SVGAGI. V lost 2 bases, J lost 0 bases, and 17 bases lay in between. CDR3 sequence (DNA): TGTGCCAGCAGTTACAGGACAGAGTTTCCAAGCTCCTACGAGCAGTACTTC. The encoded protein is CASSYRTEFPSSYEQYF.

This clonotype was counted many times. This rearrangement joins TRBV7-2 to TRBJ1-1, with TRBD1 as a possible D gene (6 bases). Trimming stripped 5 bases from V and 4 bases from J, with 11 bases between. The CDR3 has 13 residues. From germline, CDR1 is SGHTA and CDR2 FQGNSA. CDR3 coding DNA: TGTGCCAGCAGCCCGAGGGGGGGCACTGAAGCTTTCTTT. As protein: CASSPRGGTEAFF.

As to this clonotype: This may come from a read error, since a much larger clone is one base off. This rearrangement joins TRBV4-3 to TRBJ2-7, with TRBD2 matching 8 bases. The length of the CDR3 is 15 residues. CDR1 is LGHNA, CDR2 YSLEER, per germline. CDR3 coding DNA: TGCGCCAGCGGCCAAAGTTTGCGGGAGGTATACGAGCAGTACTTC. Protein product: CASGQSLREVYEQYF.

This chain joins TRBV7-2 and TRBJ2-5; TRBD2 might be the D (5 bases). The CDR3 has 17 amino acids. Germline V gene sequence: CDR1 SGHTA, CDR2 FQGNSA. Trimming took 4 bases from V and 2 from J, leaving 20 bases between them. The chain's CDR3 is CASSYELIALPQETQYF. CDR3 nucleotide sequence: TGTGCCAGCAGCTACGAGCTGATAGCGTTGCCTCAAGAGACCCAGTACTTC.